One TCR beta chain is described in this entry. Genomic DNA constituted the template upon which TCR beta VDJ and CDR3 profiling was performed. TCRdb re-called the reads through MiXCR, storing one row per CDR3 protein. The sample holds 150,000 or so distinct CDR3 sequences, about 64% seen once. The V and J ends lost 5 bases and 10 bases respectively, with 9 bases between them. This CDR3 region has 11 residues. From germline, CDR1 is DFQATT and CDR2 SNEGSKA (reference sequence). The data stem from a study of CD8+CD57+ T cells in acquired aplastic anemia. For the study at large: Healthy-donor CD4+ cells averaged about 11 million reads.

The chain uses TRBV20-1 and TRBJ1-6; D is uncertain. The clonotype originates from a human donor in good health. Sequenced input: sorted CD4+, CD8+, or CD8+CD57+ T cells (not recorded which) from PBMCs. DNA for the CDR3: TGCAGTGCTGGGGTTCTCTCACCCCTCCACTTT. This encodes CSAGVLSPLHF.